Each of the 2 T cell receptor beta chains below was sequenced from the same sample in a study of CD8 T cells in ankylosing spondylitis. Each CDR3 protein is one row after TCRdb ran MiXCR on the 5' RACE reads. Of 200,000 to 250,000 distinct CDR3 sequences listed, approximately 16% are singletons. Study observations and caveats: A TCR beta motif of eight highly homologous variants appeared characteristic of ankylosing spondylitis blood.

Their target antigens are unknown. Sequencing was done on a sample of blood, either unsorted or a sorted T cell fraction (not recorded which). These receptors were obtained from a male donor with ankylosing spondylitis.

CDR3 coding DNA: TGCAGTGCTAGGTCTTCAGGGTACGAGCAGTACTTC. Its protein is CSARSSGYEQYF. This chain links TRBV20-1 with TRBJ2-7, with D perhaps matching TRBD1 (5 bases). Between the trimmed V and J ends, which lost 3 bases and 4 bases, there was a span of 10 bases. CDR1 and CDR2 (germline): DFQATT, SNEGSKA (reference sequence). The CDR3 spans 12 residues.

This clonotype was found once. The chain joins TRBV7-9 to TRBJ1-2; a possible D gene is TRBD1 (5 bases). Deletions cut 0 bases from V and 4 bases from J, with 9 bases between. The CDR3 consists of 14 residues. Germline CDR1 is SEHNR and CDR2 is FQNEAQ (reference sequence). The CDR3: CASSLAGDGYGYTF. CDR3 nucleotide sequence: TGTGCCAGCAGCTTAGCGGGGGATGGCTATGGCTACACCTTC.